Below are 32 T cell receptor beta chains sequenced from a single sample in a study of a mutant IDH1 vaccine in newly diagnosed glioma (dated by TCRdb to about 2021). Their target antigens are unknown. Receptors were amplified or captured by the immunoSEQ multiplex PCR assay. Held by TCRdb, this immuneACCESS table contains in-frame sequences only and omits some clones. Under half of the omission traces to an unresolved V gene where checked; the cause of the rest is unknown. This sample gives about 48,000 clones in total; 76% of them show up just once. The ten largest clonotypes hold 12% of the sample. The time point label corresponds to: week 35, safety follow-up. A 20-mer mutant IDH1 peptide at 300 micrograms in Montanide made up each vaccine dose, which was injected subcutaneously together with topical imiquimod. The sequencing here drew on PBMCs, taken from a glioma patient whose treatment included an IDH1 peptide vaccine. The receptors were gathered from a middle-aged man with glioma.

In this sample, this clone is medium-sized (0.01 to 0.1%). The chain is built from TRBV10-1 and TRBJ2-7, with 9 bases fitting TRBD1. CDR3 length: 18 residues. Losses at the gene ends were 6 bases for V and 3 bases for J; bases not matched to a gene: 18. Germline-derived CDR1 and CDR2 are WNHNN and SYGVQD (reference sequence). The CDR3 coding sequence is TGCGCCAGCAGCTTGGGACAGGGCGCCGCTTACTTAAACTACGAGCAGTACTTC. This encodes CASSLGQGAAYLNYEQYF.

The V and J genes are TRBV9 and TRBJ2-1; either TRBD1 or TRBD2 may fit D (5 bases each). Germline V gives CDR1 SGDLS, CDR2 YYNGEE. The V end lost 3 bases, the J end lost 0 bases, and 10 bases lay between the germline ends. This CDR3 is 15 amino acids long. CDR3 bases: TGTGCCAGCAGCGCCTCTGGGACCTCCTACAATGAGCAGTTCTTC. This gives the protein CASSASGTSYNEQFF.

This clone was recorded only once. V gene TRBV5-4 combines with J gene TRBJ2-5; 9 bases match TRBD2. Germline CDR1 and CDR2: SGHNT and YYREEE (reference sequence). V lost 5 bases to trimming and J lost 5 bases; unmatched junction nucleotides: 13. The CDR3 runs 16 residues. CDR3 nucleotides: TGTGCCAGCAGACGAGAAGGGCTAGCGGGATTGGAGACCCAGTACTTC. This encodes CASRREGLAGLETQYF.

The chain employs TRBV4-1 and TRBJ2-7; TRBD1 agrees at 9 bases. The ends lost 3 bases at V and 4 bases at J; junction bases unmatched: 7. The CDR3 spans 15 residues. CDR1 is MGHRA and CDR2 is YSYEKL in the germline V gene. The CDR3 nucleotides are TGCGCCAGCAGCCAGGCGACGGGACAGGGTTACGAGCAGTACTTC. Its protein is CASSQATGQGYEQYF.

The rearrangement uses TRBV4-2 and TRBJ2-2; D is perhaps TRBD1 (5 bases). Trimming shortened V by 0 bases and J by 6 bases, and 23 bases separated the two germline ends. Germline CDR1 LGHNA, CDR2 YNFKEQ. The CDR3 extends over 19 amino acids. In nucleotides, the CDR3 is TGTGCCAGCAGCCAAGATCTAGTGATTCGGCAGGGCGGCGCCGGGGAGCTGTTTTTT. Translated, it gives CASSQDLVIRQGGAGELFF.

DNA of the CDR3: TGTGCCAGCAGCTCGGGACAGTTTAACACTGAAGCTTTCTTT. Its protein is CASSSGQFNTEAFF. The rearrangement links TRBV11-2 to TRBJ1-1, with 7 bases fitting TRBD1. Germline V gene data show CDR1 as SGHAT and CDR2 as FQNNGV. V was pared by 4 bases and J by 2 bases, with 4 bases of the junction left unmatched. The CDR3 loop spans 14 amino acids.

This clone was counted between two and nine times. The CDR3 protein is CASSGDRDQPQHF. In nucleotides, the CDR3 is TGTGCCAGCAGTGGGGACAGGGATCAGCCCCAGCATTTT. The genes are TRBV6-4 and TRBJ1-5; 9 bases are a match to TRBD1. The trim removed 4 bases at V and 5 bases at J, leaving 0 bases unmatched. The CDR3 is 13 residues long. Per the germline V gene, CDR1 is MRHNA and CDR2 is SNTAGT.

The genes are TRBV5-1 and TRBJ2-1; 9 bases are shared with TRBD2. The ends lost 4 bases at V and 2 bases at J; junction bases unmatched: 10. Germline CDR1 is SGHRS and CDR2 is YFSETQ. The CDR3 totals 17 residues. The CDR3 loop reads CASSGPGLALPYNEQFF. The CDR3, as DNA: TGCGCCAGCAGCGGACCGGGACTAGCATTACCCTACAATGAGCAGTTCTTC.

This clone was detected many times. The genes are TRBV30 and TRBJ1-2, with D unclear. The CDR3 sequence is 15 residues long. V gave up 3 bases and J gave up 4 bases, with 18 bases separating them. The germline V gene encodes CDR1 GTSNPN and CDR2 SVGIG (reference sequence). The CDR3 protein is CAWSRLKDGSYGYTF. CDR3 bases: TGTGCCTGGAGCAGGTTAAAGGACGGTAGCTATGGCTACACCTTC. Supplemented by reference TRBV30 and TRBJ1-2, the full variable domain reads SQTIHQWPATLVQPVGSPLSLECTVEGTSNPNLYWYRQAAGRGLQLLFYSVGIGQISSEVPQNLSASRPQDRQFILSSKKLLLSDSGFYLCAWSRLKDGSYGYTFGSGTRLTVV.

This chain uses TRBV7-2 with TRBJ2-1; D gene uncertain. Germline assignment: CDR1 SGHTA and CDR2 FQGNSA. Trimming cost V 0 bases and J 7 bases, with 13 bases left between them. The CDR3 covers 15 residues. The CDR3 DNA sequence: TGTGCCAGCAGCTTAGCTTCAGAGAGAAAGAATGAGCAGTTCTTC. It codes for CASSLASERKNEQFF. Supplemented by reference TRBV7-2 and TRBJ2-1, the full variable domain reads GAGVSQSPSNKVTEKGKDVELRCDPISGHTALYWYRQSLGQGLEFLIYFQGNSAPDKSGLPSDRFSAERTGGSVSTLTIQRTQQEDSAVYLCASSLASERKNEQFFGPGTRLTVL.

J is TRBJ1-2 and V is TRBV7-2; 7 nucleotides align to TRBD1. Trimming removed 5 bases from V and 0 bases from J; junction bases left unmatched: 6. CDR1 and CDR2 from the germline V gene are SGHTA and FQGNSA. The CDR3 is made up of 15 amino acids. The CDR3: CASSTGQAANYGYTF. In nucleotides, the CDR3 is TGTGCCAGCAGCACCGGACAGGCCGCTAACTATGGCTACACCTTC.

The J gene is TRBJ2-1, the V gene TRBV19, with TRBD1 as a possible D gene (6 bases). Germline CDR1 is LNHDA and CDR2 is SQIVND (reference sequence). The germline V and J ends were trimmed by 4 bases and 8 bases, with 30 bases remaining between them. The CDR3 is made up of 19 amino acids. The CDR3 nucleotides read TGTGCCAGTAGTACCCGATCCCAGGACCCGCAGATAGGGGGACATGAGCAGTTCTTC. Amino acid sequence: CASSTRSQDPQIGGHEQFF.

V and J are TRBV6-5 and TRBJ1-1; no firm D call. The V end lost 0 bases, the J end lost 5 bases, and 10 bases lay between the germline ends. CDR1 and CDR2 from the germline V gene are MNHEY and SVGAGI. This CDR3 is built from 14 residues. The CDR3 protein is CASSYSQEGTEAFF. The CDR3 DNA follows: TGTGCCAGCAGTTACTCCCAGGAGGGAACTGAAGCTTTCTTT.

V usage is TRBV5-5 and J usage is TRBJ2-2; D remains ambiguous. The CDR3 has 16 residues. Germline CDR1 SGHKS, CDR2 YYEKEE (reference sequence). The ends were cut back, 1 base at V and 3 bases at J, with 13 bases in the middle. The CDR3 is CASSLIDTTYTGELFF. CDR3 nucleotide sequence: TGTGCCAGCAGCTTGATCGACACCACCTACACCGGGGAGCTGTTTTTT.

This clone occurred once. This chain joins TRBV19 and TRBJ1-5, with TRBD1 as a possible D gene (5 bases). Germline V gene sequence: CDR1 LNHDA, CDR2 SQIVND (reference sequence). The CDR3 length is 11 residues. V was clipped by 9 bases and J by 9 bases, with 12 bases between them. The CDR3 DNA reads as TGTGCCAGCGGGACGAACCTGCCCCAGCATTTT. Residues: CASGTNLPQHF.

The chain combines TRBV19 with TRBJ1-2, with 7 bases identical to TRBD1. Germline assignment: CDR1 LNHDA and CDR2 SQIVND (reference sequence). This CDR3 comprises 13 residues. With 7 bases clipped from V and 3 bases from J, the junction kept 5 bases outside the gene matches. The CDR3 coding sequence is TGTGCCAGTAAGGGGACAGAGTACTATGGCTACACCTTC. Translated, it gives CASKGTEYYGYTF. Supplemented by reference TRBV19 and TRBJ1-2, the full variable domain reads DGGITQSPKYLFRKEGQNVTLSCEQNLNHDAMYWYRQDPGQGLRLIYYSQIVNDFQKGDIAEGYSVSREKKESFPLTVTSAQKNPTAFYLCASKGTEYYGYTFGSGTRLTVV.

The DNA for the CDR3 is TGCGCCAGCAGTCCTAGCAGCCAAGAGACCCAGTACTTC. This sequence encodes CASSPSSQETQYF. V gene TRBV10-1 combines with J gene TRBJ2-5; D might be TRBD2 (5 bases). The CDR3 covers 13 residues. CDR1 is WNHNN and CDR2 is SYGVQD in the germline V gene (reference sequence). V shed 5 bases and J shed 1 base, with 8 bases lying between them.

V gene TRBV5-1 combines with J gene TRBJ1-4, with D uncertain. Trimming took 3 bases from V and 0 from J, leaving 12 bases between them. The germline CDR1 and CDR2 sequences are SGHRS and YFSETQ. This CDR3 has 16 residues. The CDR3 spells CASSWRADATNEKLFF. Written as DNA, the CDR3 is TGCGCCAGCAGCTGGAGGGCAGACGCAACTAATGAAAAACTGTTTTTT.

This clone came up once. V is TRBV7-9 and J is TRBJ2-7; D call uncertain. Per germline, CDR1 SEHNR and CDR2 FQNEAQ (reference sequence). The germline V and J ends were trimmed by 2 bases and 4 bases, with 9 bases remaining between them. This CDR3 region has 13 residues. This chain's CDR3 is CASSLNSPYEQYF. The CDR3 DNA is TGTGCCAGCAGCTTAAATTCGCCGTACGAGCAGTACTTC.

The V gene is TRBV5-1, the J gene TRBJ2-1; no definite D call. The germline V gene encodes CDR1 SGHRS and CDR2 YFSETQ. Trimming removed 4 bases at V and 7 bases at J, with 9 bases between. This CDR3 contains 12 residues. The CDR3 DNA is TGCGCCAGCAGCCTACGCCCTAATGAGCAGTTCTTC. It encodes CASSLRPNEQFF.

The chain links TRBV7-2 to TRBJ1-2, with D hard to call. Germline V gives CDR1 SGHTA, CDR2 FQGNSA. Trimming removed 1 base at V and 0 bases at J, with 9 bases between. CDR3 length: 15 amino acids. CDR3 residues: CASSLGRASNYGYTF. In DNA form, the CDR3 reads TGTGCCAGCAGCTTAGGTCGGGCATCTAACTATGGCTACACCTTC.

This clone came up a few times. The CDR3 DNA reads TGTGCCAGCAGCTATACAGGAACTGAAGCTTTCTTT. Encoded protein: CASSYTGTEAFF. The genes are TRBV7-9 and TRBJ1-1, with TRBD1 as a possible D gene (5 bases). The length of the CDR3 is 12 residues. Germline V gives CDR1 SEHNR, CDR2 FQNEAQ (reference sequence). The germline V and J ends were trimmed by 4 bases and 5 bases, with 8 bases remaining between them.

The chain joins TRBV29-1 to TRBJ2-3; no clear D gene. Germline V CDR1 and CDR2: SQVTM, ANQGSEA. The CDR3 loop spans 12 amino acids. Trimming took 1 base from V and 5 from J, leaving 7 bases between them. CDR3 region: CSVEVTRDTQYF. CDR3 bases: TGCAGCGTTGAAGTAACGCGAGATACGCAGTATTTT.

This clone was seen once. At one end the junction does not follow the germline gene, possibly because of a read error. The chain combines TRBV5-6 with TRBJ2-7, with a tentative D call TRBD1 (6 bases). The germline gives CDR1 SGHDT, CDR2 YYEEEE. This CDR3 spans 12 amino acids. This chain's CDR3 is CASSRRRGSGHF. The CDR3 DNA follows: TGTGCCAGCAGCCGCCGTAGGGGGTCGGGGCACTTC.

The chain has TRBV29-1 and TRBJ1-2; 8 bases match TRBD1. The J segment lost 8 bases and the V segment lost 5 bases, leaving 10 bases of the junction unmatched. CDR3 length: 13 residues. CDR1 is SQVTM and CDR2 is ANQGSEA in the germline V gene. The CDR3 region has the DNA TGCAGCGTTCCCCAGACAGGGGCGCGAGGCTACACCTTC. Amino acid sequence: CSVPQTGARGYTF.

The gene calls are TRBV6-5 and TRBJ2-2, with 11 positions matching TRBD1. Germline V lookup: CDR1 MNHEY, CDR2 SVGAGI. The CDR3 is 14 residues long. V shed 6 bases, J shed 5 bases, and the junction held 2 bases outside the gene matches. CDR3 nucleotides: TGTGCCAGCAGCGGGACAGGGGGGACCGGGGAGCTGTTTTTT. It codes for CASSGTGGTGELFF.

This chain links TRBV19 with TRBJ1-2, with TRBD1 matching 8 bases. CDR1 LNHDA and CDR2 SQIVND come from the germline V gene (reference sequence). The CDR3 consists of 15 residues. The V and J ends lost 6 bases and 0 bases, in that order; junction bases with no gene match: 6. This CDR3 is CASSEQGDSNYGYTF. The CDR3, as DNA: TGTGCCAGTAGCGAACAGGGGGATTCTAACTATGGCTACACCTTC.

The gene calls are TRBV9 and TRBJ2-3; D is unclear. Germline CDR1 is SGDLS and CDR2 is YYNGEE. V lost 7 bases and J 0 bases, leaving 12 bases between the germline ends. The CDR3 has 14 amino acids. CDR3 coding DNA: TGTGCCAGCGCTCCTGGGGAAAGCACAGATACGCAGTATTTT. Its protein product is CASAPGESTDTQYF.

The chain couples TRBV6-6 to TRBJ1-4, with 8 bases matching TRBD1. V shed 5 bases and J 8 bases; nucleotides not matched to a gene: 7. This CDR3 contains 14 residues. Looked up from germline, CDR1 is MNHNY and CDR2 is SVGAGI (reference sequence). DNA of the CDR3: TGTGCCAGCAGTCCCCGGACAGGGAGGGAAAAACTGTTTTTT. Residues: CASSPRTGREKLFF.

The chain carries TRBV5-1 and TRBJ2-7; possible D gene TRBD1, 5 bases. CDR3 length: 15 amino acids. Trimming pared 1 base from V and 2 bases from J, leaving 13 bases between. Germline loops: CDR1 SGHRS, CDR2 YFSETQ. The DNA for the CDR3 is TGCGCCAGCAGCTTGAAGGGGCCCCCCACCTACGAGCAGTACTTC. Its translation is CASSLKGPPTYEQYF.

The rearrangement links TRBV7-9 to TRBJ1-1; TRBD1 agrees at 7 bases. The CDR3 consists of 12 residues. The germline V gene encodes CDR1 SEHNR and CDR2 FQNEAQ (reference sequence). With 7 bases clipped from V and 7 bases from J, the junction kept 6 bases outside the gene matches. The CDR3, as DNA: TGTGCCAGCACCGGGGACAGCCGTGAAGCTTTCTTT. The encoded protein is CASTGDSREAFF.

The chain uses TRBV7-2 and TRBJ2-5, with 8 bases fitting TRBD2. Trimming at V came to 5 bases and at J to 5 bases, leaving 16 bases not matched to a gene. This CDR3 region has 17 residues. CDR1 is SGHTA, CDR2 FQGNSA, per germline. The CDR3 coding sequence is TGTGCCAGCAGCCCTAGTCCGGGACTAGGCCTCCCGGAGACCCAGTACTTC. This codes for CASSPSPGLGLPETQYF.